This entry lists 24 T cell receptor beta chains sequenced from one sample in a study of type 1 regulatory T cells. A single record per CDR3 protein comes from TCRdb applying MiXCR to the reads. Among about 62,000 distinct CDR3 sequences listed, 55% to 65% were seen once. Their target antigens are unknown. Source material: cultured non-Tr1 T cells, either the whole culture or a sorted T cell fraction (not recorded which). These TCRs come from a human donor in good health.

CDR3 region: CASSVRLAGGGDTQYF. The CDR3 region has the DNA TGTGCCAGCAGCGTTCGACTAGCGGGAGGGGGAGATACGCAGTATTTT. This chain joins TRBV5-5 and TRBJ2-3; 14 nucleotides align to TRBD2. Germline CDR1 is SGHKS and CDR2 is YYEKEE (reference sequence). The junction had 6 bases not matched to a gene; V was cut back by 4 bases and J by 5 bases. CDR3 length equals 16 residues.

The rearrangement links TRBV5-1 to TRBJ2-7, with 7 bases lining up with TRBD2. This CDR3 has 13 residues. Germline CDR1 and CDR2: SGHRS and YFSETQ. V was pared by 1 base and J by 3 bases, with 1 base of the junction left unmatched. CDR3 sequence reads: CASSLTSDYEQYF. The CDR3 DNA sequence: TGCGCCAGCAGCTTGACTAGCGACTACGAGCAGTACTTC.

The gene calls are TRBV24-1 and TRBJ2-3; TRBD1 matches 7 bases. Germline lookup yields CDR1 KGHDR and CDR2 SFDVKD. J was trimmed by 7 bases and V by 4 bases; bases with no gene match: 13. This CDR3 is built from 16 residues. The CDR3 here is CATSDPTGNTRNTQYF. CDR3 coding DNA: TGTGCCACCAGTGACCCGACAGGGAATACCCGGAATACGCAGTATTTT.

Here the CDR3 DNA reads TGTGCCAGCAGTGAAGCGAAGGGGCGGCCTAATGAGCAGTTCTTC. Amino acid sequence: CASSEAKGRPNEQFF. This sequence joins TRBV2 and TRBJ2-1; D perhaps matches TRBD1 (5 bases). The germline V gene encodes CDR1 SNHLY and CDR2 FYNNEI. The CDR3 sequence is 15 residues long. V gave up 0 bases and J gave up 7 bases, with 13 bases separating them.

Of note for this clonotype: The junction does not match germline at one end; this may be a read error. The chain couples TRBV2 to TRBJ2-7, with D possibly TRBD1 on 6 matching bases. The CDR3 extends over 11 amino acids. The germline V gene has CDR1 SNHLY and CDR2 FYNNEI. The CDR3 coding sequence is TGTGCCACCAGGACAGATTACGAGCAGCACTTC. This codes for CATRTDYEQHF.

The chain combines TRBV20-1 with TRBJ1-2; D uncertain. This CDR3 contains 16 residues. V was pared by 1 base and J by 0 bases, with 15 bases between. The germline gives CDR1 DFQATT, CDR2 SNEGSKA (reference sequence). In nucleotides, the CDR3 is TGCAGTGCTAGAGTGGAGGGTGGCAAAGCTAACTATGGCTACACCTTC. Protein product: CSARVEGGKANYGYTF.

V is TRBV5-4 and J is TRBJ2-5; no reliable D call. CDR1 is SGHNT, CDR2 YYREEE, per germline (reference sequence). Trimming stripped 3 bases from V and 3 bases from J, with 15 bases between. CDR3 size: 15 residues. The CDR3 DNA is TGTGCCAGCAGCTCAACCCCGGACCAAGAAGAGACCCAGTACTTC. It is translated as CASSSTPDQEETQYF.

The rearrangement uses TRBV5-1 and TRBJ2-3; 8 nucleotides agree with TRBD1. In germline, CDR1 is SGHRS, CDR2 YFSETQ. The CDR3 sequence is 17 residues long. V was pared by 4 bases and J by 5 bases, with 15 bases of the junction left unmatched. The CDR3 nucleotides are TGCGCCAGCAGCCCCTCAGGGGGCGCTCCGGTAGGAGATACGCAGTATTTT. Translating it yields CASSPSGGAPVGDTQYF. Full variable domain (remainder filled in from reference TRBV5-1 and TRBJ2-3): KAGVTQTPRYLIKTRGQQVTLSCSPISGHRSVSWYQQTPGQGLQFLFEYFSETQRNKGNFPGRFSGRQFSNSRSEMNVSTLELGDSALYLCASSPSGGAPVGDTQYFGPGTRLTVL.

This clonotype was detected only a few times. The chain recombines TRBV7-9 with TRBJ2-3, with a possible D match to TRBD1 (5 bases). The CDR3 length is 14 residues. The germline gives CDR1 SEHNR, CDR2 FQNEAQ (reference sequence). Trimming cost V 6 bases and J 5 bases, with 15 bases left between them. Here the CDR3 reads CASSRDRSLDTQYF. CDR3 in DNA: TGTGCCAGCAGTCGCGACAGAAGTTTAGATACGCAGTATTTT.

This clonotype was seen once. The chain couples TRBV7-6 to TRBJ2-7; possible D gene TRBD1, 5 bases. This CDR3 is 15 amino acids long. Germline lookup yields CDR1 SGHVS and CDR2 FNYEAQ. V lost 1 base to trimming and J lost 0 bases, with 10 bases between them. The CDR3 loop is CASSLEGQGSYEQYF. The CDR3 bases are TGTGCCAGCAGCTTAGAGGGGCAGGGCTCCTACGAGCAGTACTTC.

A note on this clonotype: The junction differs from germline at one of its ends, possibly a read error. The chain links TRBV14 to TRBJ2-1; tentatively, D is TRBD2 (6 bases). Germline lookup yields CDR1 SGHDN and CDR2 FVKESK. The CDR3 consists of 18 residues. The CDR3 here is CASSQVYAAGKLYNEQLF. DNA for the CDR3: TGTGCCAGCAGCCAAGTCTATGCGGCGGGGAAGTTATACAATGAGCAGTTGTTC.

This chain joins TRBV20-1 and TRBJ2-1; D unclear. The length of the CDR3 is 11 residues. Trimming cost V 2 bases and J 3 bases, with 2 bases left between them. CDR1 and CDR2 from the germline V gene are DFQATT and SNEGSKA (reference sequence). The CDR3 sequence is CSARYYNEQFF. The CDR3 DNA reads TGCAGTGCTAGATACTACAATGAGCAGTTCTTC.

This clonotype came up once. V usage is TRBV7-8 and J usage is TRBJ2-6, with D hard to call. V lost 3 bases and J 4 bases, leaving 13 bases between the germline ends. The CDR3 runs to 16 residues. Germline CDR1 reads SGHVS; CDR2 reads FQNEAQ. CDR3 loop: CASSFLLLRGANVLTF. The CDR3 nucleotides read TGTGCCAGCAGCTTCTTGCTCCTCCGCGGGGCCAACGTCCTGACTTTC.

The CDR3 DNA reads TGTGCCAGCAGTTACGGGCGGGAGGCCCAATACGAGCAGTACTTC. Its translation: CASSYGREAQYEQYF. V is TRBV6-6 and J is TRBJ2-7; 8 bases are shared with TRBD2. Germline lookup yields CDR1 MNHNY and CDR2 SVGAGI (reference sequence). The length of the CDR3 is 15 residues. Trimming at V came to 2 bases and at J to 4 bases, leaving 7 bases not matched to a gene.

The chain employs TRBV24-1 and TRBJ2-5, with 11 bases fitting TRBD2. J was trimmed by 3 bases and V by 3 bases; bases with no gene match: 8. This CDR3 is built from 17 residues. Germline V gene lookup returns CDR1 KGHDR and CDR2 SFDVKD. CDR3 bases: TGTGCCACCAGTGATCCAGATGGGACTAGCGGAAAAGAGACCCAGTACTTC. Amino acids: CATSDPDGTSGKETQYF.

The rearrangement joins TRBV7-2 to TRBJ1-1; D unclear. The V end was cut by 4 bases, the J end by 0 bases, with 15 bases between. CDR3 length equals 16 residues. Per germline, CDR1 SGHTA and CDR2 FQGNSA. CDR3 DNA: TGTGCCAGCAGCTCGACACTACTATCCATGAACACTGAAGCTTTCTTT. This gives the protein CASSSTLLSMNTEAFF.

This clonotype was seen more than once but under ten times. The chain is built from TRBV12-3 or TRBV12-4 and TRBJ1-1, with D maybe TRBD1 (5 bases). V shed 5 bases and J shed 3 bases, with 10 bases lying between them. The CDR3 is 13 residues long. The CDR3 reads CASSIGQDTEAFF. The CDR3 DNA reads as TGTGCCAGCAGTATCGGACAAGACACTGAAGCTTTCTTT.

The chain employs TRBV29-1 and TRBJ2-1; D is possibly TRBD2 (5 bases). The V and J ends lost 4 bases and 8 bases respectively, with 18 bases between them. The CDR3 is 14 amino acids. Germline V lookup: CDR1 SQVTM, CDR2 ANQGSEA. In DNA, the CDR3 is TGCAGCGTTGCAGGCGGGTGGGGTAGCGATGAGCAGTTCTTC. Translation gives CSVAGGWGSDEQFF.

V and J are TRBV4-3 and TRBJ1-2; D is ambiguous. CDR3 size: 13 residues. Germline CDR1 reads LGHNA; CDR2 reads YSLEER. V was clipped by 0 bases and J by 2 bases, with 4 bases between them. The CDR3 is CASSQDGNYGYTF. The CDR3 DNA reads TGCGCCAGCAGCCAAGATGGGAACTATGGCTACACCTTC.

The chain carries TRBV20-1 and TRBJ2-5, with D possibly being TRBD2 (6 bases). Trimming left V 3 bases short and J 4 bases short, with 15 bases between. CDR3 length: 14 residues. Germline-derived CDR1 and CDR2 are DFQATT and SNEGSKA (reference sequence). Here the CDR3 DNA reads TGCAGTGCTAGTGCGGGGACGGCTGGAGAGACCCAGTACTTC. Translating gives CSASAGTAGETQYF.

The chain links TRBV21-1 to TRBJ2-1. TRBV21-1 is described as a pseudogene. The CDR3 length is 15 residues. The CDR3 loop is CASSKVKGTYNEQFF. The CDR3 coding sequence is TGTGCCAGCAGCAAAGTTAAGGGAACCTACAATGAGCAGTTCTTC.

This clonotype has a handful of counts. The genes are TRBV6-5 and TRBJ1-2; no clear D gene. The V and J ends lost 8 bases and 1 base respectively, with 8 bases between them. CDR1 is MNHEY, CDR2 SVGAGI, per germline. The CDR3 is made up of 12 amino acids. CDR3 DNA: TGTGCCAGCTGGGCGGTTAACTATGGCTACACCTTC. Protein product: CASWAVNYGYTF.

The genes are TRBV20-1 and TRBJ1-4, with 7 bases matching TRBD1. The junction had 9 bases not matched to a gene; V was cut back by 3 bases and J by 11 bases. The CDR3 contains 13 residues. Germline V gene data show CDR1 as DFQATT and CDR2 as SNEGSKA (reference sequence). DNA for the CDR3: TGCAGTGCTAGCACCGGGACAGATGGGAAACTGTTTTTT. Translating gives CSASTGTDGKLFF.

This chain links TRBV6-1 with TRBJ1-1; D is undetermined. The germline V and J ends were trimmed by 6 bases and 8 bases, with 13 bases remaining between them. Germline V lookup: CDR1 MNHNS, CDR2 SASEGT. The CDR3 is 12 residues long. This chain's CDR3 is CASSYGREEAFF. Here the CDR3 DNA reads TGTGCCAGCAGCTATGGGCGGGAAGAAGCTTTCTTT.